A selection of T cell receptor beta chains follows, all from one sample in a study of blood T cell repertoires in COVID-19. Clones were sequenced by immunoSEQ multiplex PCR, and TCRdb holds only the in-frame ones, with some missing. The table has over 350,000 clones, roughly 90% seen once. The specimen sequenced was peripheral blood. These receptors all come from a woman in her twenties or thirties with acute or convalescent COVID-19. CDR3s include the opening cysteine and the closing phenylalanine or tryptophan. Each record gives: V gene, J gene, CDR3 protein.

V: TRBV30
J: TRBJ1-2
CDR3: CAWSVRDRGHYGYTF

V: TRBV3-1/TRBV3-2
J: TRBJ2-5
CDR3: CASSQVGRKGETQYF

V: TRBV18
J: TRBJ2-7
CDR3: CASSRSGVTYEQYF

V: TRBV30
J: TRBJ1-2
CDR3: CAGAGGSDYTF

V: TRBV18
J: TRBJ2-3
CDR3: CASSPRLETDTQYF

V: TRBV5-1
J: TRBJ1-1
CDR3: CASSLAGRNTEAFF

V: TRBV28
J: TRBJ2-7
CDR3: CASSSGGSNDEQYF

V: TRBV14
J: TRBJ2-3
CDR3: CASSQDLGHITDTQYF

V: TRBV20-1
J: TRBJ1-5
CDR3: CSASRRDTSSNQPQHF

V: TRBV30
J: TRBJ2-7
CDR3: CAWSVGVSSEQYF

V: TRBV18
J: TRBJ2-3
CDR3: CASSRGGSSDTQYF

V: TRBV5-1
J: TRBJ2-5
CDR3: CASSLGTGQETQYF

V: TRBV5-8
J: TRBJ2-2
CDR3: CASSLAIGQGGGELFF

V: TRBV11-3
J: TRBJ2-2
CDR3: CASSLSRGGTGELFF

V: TRBV7-9
J: TRBJ2-3
CDR3: CASSQPGGRASTDTQYF

V: TRBV2
J: TRBJ2-5
CDR3: CASRGQPQETQYF

V: TRBV5-1
J: TRBJ1-1
CDR3: CASSRGTEGTEAFF

V: TRBV28
J: TRBJ1-5
CDR3: CASSSRGLGQPQHF

V: TRBV3-1/TRBV3-2
J: TRBJ2-1
CDR3: CASSLAGTILNEQFF

V: TRBV5-4
J: TRBJ2-3
CDR3: CASSFGGGTTDTQYF

V: TRBV19
J: TRBJ1-1
CDR3: CASSLYRGVAEAFF

V: TRBV5-6
J: TRBJ2-5
CDR3: CASSWGLPDQETQYF

V: TRBV18
J: TRBJ1-6
CDR3: CASSGVDRGPNSPLHF

V: TRBV29-1
J: TRBJ2-1
CDR3: CSVEDWANSYNEQFF

V: TRBV30
J: TRBJ1-2
CDR3: CAWSEHRVNGYTF

V: TRBV28
J: TRBJ1-1
CDR3: CASNALRGKDTEAFF

V: TRBV19
J: TRBJ2-2
CDR3: CASIKNRGGSTGELFF

V: TRBV28
J: TRBJ2-5
CDR3: CASSSPTAGEETQYF

V: TRBV6-4
J: TRBJ2-3
CDR3: CASSWRATSTDTQYF

V: TRBV4-2
J: TRBJ2-2
CDR3: CASSPSRGAAGELFF

V: TRBV19
J: TRBJ2-7
CDR3: CASSYRDRGYEQYF

V: TRBV29-1
J: TRBJ2-7
CDR3: CSVGRQGASYEQYF

V: TRBV12-3/TRBV12-4
J: TRBJ2-1
CDR3: CASSTVSEQFF

V: TRBV18
J: TRBJ2-7
CDR3: CASSLGQGTSYEQYF

V: TRBV14
J: TRBJ2-7
CDR3: CASSQSYGRSYDEQYF

V: TRBV10-3
J: TRBJ2-3
CDR3: CANRAPSTDTQYF

V: TRBV27
J: TRBJ2-6
CDR3: CASSLSGVRSAGANVLTF

V: TRBV5-4
J: TRBJ2-5
CDR3: CASSLVPSGGARETQYF

V: TRBV18
J: TRBJ1-6
CDR3: CASSPNGMWNSPLHF

V: TRBV5-4
J: TRBJ2-3
CDR3: CASSLASRGSTDTQYF

V: TRBV6-5
J: TRBJ2-2
CDR3: CASIRTGAYTGELFF

V: TRBV5-8
J: TRBJ1-1
CDR3: CASSLGFRETEAFF

V: TRBV9
J: TRBJ2-5
CDR3: CASSVDSRAETQYF

V: TRBV4-1
J: TRBJ1-4
CDR3: CASSQAGTALYINEKLFF

V: TRBV27
J: TRBJ1-1
CDR3: CASSTRTGVMNTEAFF

V: TRBV5-1
J: TRBJ2-7
CDR3: CASSKSNRVSGEQYF

V: TRBV18
J: TRBJ1-1
CDR3: CASSSTGGSEAFF

V: TRBV24-1
J: TRBJ2-1
CDR3: CATSDPTRLTNEQFF

V: TRBV6-1
J: TRBJ2-5
CDR3: CASSEGARVLETQYF

V: TRBV4-1
J: TRBJ1-5
CDR3: CASSQPTGRGTNQPQHF

V: TRBV4-1
J: TRBJ1-5
CDR3: CASSHVRVNQPQHF

V: TRBV7-9
J: TRBJ2-3
CDR3: CASSLVRTSTDTQYF

V: TRBV5-4
J: TRBJ1-6
CDR3: CASSLGQGATNSPLHF

V: TRBV3-1/TRBV3-2
J: TRBJ1-2
CDR3: CASSFPGTGEPGYTF

V: TRBV19
J: TRBJ1-3
CDR3: CASAREYSGNTIYF

V: TRBV5-6
J: TRBJ2-2
CDR3: CASSPHTNTGELFF

V: TRBV5-1
J: TRBJ1-4
CDR3: CASSLRRGGEKLFF